The 7 T cell receptor beta chains below were found in one sample sequenced in a study of T cell responses to AZD1222 COVID-19 vaccine. Measured with immunoSEQ multiplex PCR; TCRdb has only the in-frame clones, and not every one. Of some 120,000 clones listed, 70% to 90% are singletons. Sequences were derived from peripheral blood, sampled on day 0 of AZD1222 vaccination. These receptors were taken from an adult in good health.

The chain couples TRBV6-5 to TRBJ1-3, with TRBD1 as a possible D gene (5 bases). The CDR3 has 15 amino acids. Per the germline V gene, CDR1 is MNHEY and CDR2 is SVGAGI. V lost 6 bases, J lost 0 bases, and 12 bases lay in between. CDR3 nucleotides: TGTGCCAGCAGGCGGGACGGGATCTCTGGAAACACCATATATTTT. Encoded protein: CASRRDGISGNTIYF.

This chain uses TRBV6-5 with TRBJ2-7; the D is unclear. CDR3 length equals 12 residues. Trimming pared 0 bases from V and 5 bases from J, leaving 5 bases between. Germline values: CDR1 MNHEY, CDR2 SVGAGI. The CDR3 DNA reads TGTGCCAGCAGTTACTCGGGCGACGAGCAGTACTTC. Translation gives CASSYSGDEQYF.

The V and J genes are TRBV11-3 and TRBJ2-3; 12 bases fit TRBD2. Germline V CDR1 and CDR2: SGHNT, YENEEA. The CDR3 length is 20 residues. Losses at the gene ends were 0 bases for V and 0 bases for J; bases not matched to a gene: 10. CDR3 region: CASSLDPLWTSGTSTDTQYF. The CDR3 DNA sequence: TGTGCCAGCAGCTTAGACCCCTTGTGGACTAGCGGGACTAGCACAGATACGCAGTATTTT.

In DNA, the CDR3 is TGTGCCAGCAGCACTACAGGGGGCCAGGGAACTGAAGCTTTCTTT. The encoded protein is CASSTTGGQGTEAFF. The chain links TRBV7-3 to TRBJ1-1, with 9 bases lining up with TRBD1. In germline, CDR1 is SGHTA, CDR2 FQGTGA. The length of the CDR3 is 15 residues. V gave up 5 bases and J gave up 5 bases; unmatched junction bases: 9.

The chain recombines TRBV5-1 with TRBJ1-1, with D possibly being TRBD1 (6 bases). The ends were cut back, 0 bases at V and 6 bases at J, with 18 bases in the middle. From germline, CDR1 is SGHRS and CDR2 YFSETQ. CDR3 size: 16 residues. CDR3 protein: CASSLVAGGGTAEAFF. The CDR3 nucleotides are TGCGCCAGCAGCTTGGTGGCAGGAGGGGGTACGGCTGAAGCTTTCTTT.

The chain is built from TRBV27 and TRBJ2-7; D gene ambiguous. This CDR3 contains 10 residues. V dropped 6 bases and J dropped 7 bases, with 7 bases sitting between them. Germline CDR1 reads MNHEY; CDR2 reads SMNVEV (reference sequence). CDR3 amino acids: CASRTGEQYF. DNA of the CDR3: TGTGCCAGCAGAACTGGGGAGCAGTACTTC.

The chain is built from TRBV6-2 or TRBV6-3 and TRBJ1-2; D is uncertain. Germline V gene sequence: CDR1 MNHEY, CDR2 SVGEGT. The CDR3 extends over 15 amino acids. V shed 0 bases and J shed 4 bases, with 12 bases lying between them. Here the CDR3 DNA reads TGTGCCAGCAGTTACTCGAGAGGGCAGGCCTATGGCTACACCTTC. Amino acid sequence: CASSYSRGQAYGYTF.